Listed here is a single TCR beta chain. This clonotype was observed a few times. Its recognized antigen is unknown. No qualities accompany the bases; no much larger clone lies one base away. PBMCs were isolated by Ficoll-Paque density gradient centrifugation. This specimen comes from a study of T-cell memory formation after mild COVID-19 (dated by TCRdb to the early 2020s). With regard to the full study: Most TCR sequence clusters were specific to one of the two donors. Longitudinal TCRalpha and TCRbeta repertoire sequencing tracked T-cell clones expanding and contracting after mild COVID-19 in a couple of donors. The cohort was made up of two young adult volunteers, one female and one male, who were previously healthy.

Sequencing instrument: Illumina NovaSeq 6000. Using 5'RACE with constant-segment primers, TCRalpha and TCRbeta cDNA libraries were constructed, with sample barcodes and unique molecular identifiers added in the process. Trizol reagent was used to extract RNA from every sample. The libraries were amplified in two PCR steps, and the second step added a second sample barcode and Illumina TruSeq adapters. Libraries were sequenced on an Illumina NovaSeq with 2 x 150 bp paired-end reads. The study's own analysis went as follows. Reads were demultiplexed and collapsed into UMI-guided consensus sequences with migec v1.2.7. Using mixcr v2.1.11, the UMI consensuses were aligned to TRA and TRB V and J templates and assembled into clonotypes. Expanded or contracted clonotypes were those called significant by both edgeR and NoisET, with noise models trained on biological replicates. For edgeR calls, a false discovery rate-adjusted p below 0.01 and a log2 fold-change threshold of 1 were applied. As an exploratory analysis of dynamics, max-normalized trajectories of the 1000 most abundant clonotypes were examined with PCA combined with hierarchical clustering. Separately sequenced CD4+ and CD8+ repertoires were used to assign the CD4 or CD8 phenotype of responding clones. Starting from the raw public reads, TCRdb applied fastp trimming at Q25, assembled clones with MiXCR and retained in-frame beta chains. Here each entry gathers all rows of one CDR3 protein and keeps the most common genes and DNA. Clone size and V and J calls follow TCRdb, not the original study. The sample table lists 200,000 to 250,000 distinct CDR3 sequences, 15% of them with a count of one. Together, the top ten hold around 2.2% of the sample.

Beyond this particular receptor, the publication reports: Some responding clones were detected in pre-infection memory, which suggested that pre-existing cross-reactive memory T cells had joined the SARS-CoV-2 response. SARS-CoV-2 specificity was not confirmed for the second-wave clones peaking on day 37. Contracting CD4+ clones turned up mainly in the CM and EM memory subsets, whereas EMRA was where CD8+ clones were enriched. Only a couple of mild cases were covered by the study, and larger cohorts that include severe cases with pre-infection samples were considered necessary. Clones that contracted from day 15 to 85 showed balanced CD4/CD8 phenotypes, whereas a second wave of clones that expanded from day 15 to 37 leaned towards CD4+.

CDR1 and CDR2 are drawn from the germline V gene (reference sequence): SGHKS, YYEKEE. The CDR3, from cysteine to phenylalanine, totals 15 residues. Kept here is only the CDR3 DNA, which spans 45 bases and is read in frame from base 1. At the junction V is shortened by 0 bases and J by 4 bases, with 13 bases in between. The receptor was derived from an adult woman who had mild COVID-19 (a few samples of this study predate the infection). The sample titles of this study are shuffled in the database, so cell type and time point are left out; the donor was told from shared clones. The chain couples TRBV5-5 to TRBJ2-5; 6 matching bases give a weak D call of TRBD1. Specimen: PBMCs or a T cell subset sorted from them (not recorded which). The DNA reads as follows: TGTGCCAGCAGCTTGGGGAACAACAGGGCAGAGACCCAGTACTTC. This is translated as CASSLGNNRAETQYF.